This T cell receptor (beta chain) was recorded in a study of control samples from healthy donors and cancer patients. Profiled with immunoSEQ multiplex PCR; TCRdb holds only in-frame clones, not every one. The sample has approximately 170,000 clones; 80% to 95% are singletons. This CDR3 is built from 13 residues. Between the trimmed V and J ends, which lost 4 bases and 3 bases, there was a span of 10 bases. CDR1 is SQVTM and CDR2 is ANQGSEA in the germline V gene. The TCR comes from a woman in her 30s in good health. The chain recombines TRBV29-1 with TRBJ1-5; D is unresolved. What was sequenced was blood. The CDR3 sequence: CSVVTQLNQPQHF. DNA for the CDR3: TGCAGCGTTGTGACCCAGCTCAATCAGCCCCAGCATTTT.